This entry describes one T cell receptor beta chain. The data were obtained in a study of blood T cell repertoires in COVID-19. Across the study: Samples of COVID-19 (acute and convalescent) were obtained from the United States, Italy and Spain. PBMCs, B-cell-depleted T cells, or T cells were the source of the cDNA or gDNA that made up the material.

Per the authors' pipeline: Scientists estimated how many nucleated cells there were by amplifying reference gene primers. Assay used: immunoSEQ multiplex PCR; TCRdb lists only in-frame clones, some missing. V and J calls and clone size come straight from that table; D and trimming were deduced from the DNA. The table lists 120,000 or so clones, 80% of them singletons. CDR3 length equals 14 residues. Trimming removed 3 bases from V and 7 bases from J; junction bases left unmatched: 7. The germline CDR1 and CDR2 sequences are LGHDT and YNNKEL (reference sequence). This clonotype was sampled from a human donor in a cohort sampled during active COVID-19. Sequences were obtained from peripheral blood. V and J are TRBV3-1 (or the pseudogene TRBV3-2) and TRBJ1-1, with 8 bases that match TRBD1. The CDR3 DNA sequence: TGTGCCAGCAGCCACTCAGGACAGGGAGGTGAAGCTTTCTTT. Translated, it gives CASSHSGQGGEAFF.